Shown below are 9 T cell receptor beta chains from a single sample sequenced in a study of OX40 agonist ivuxolimab in advanced cancers. Repertoires were generated with immunoSEQ multiplex PCR, while TCRdb's copy carries only in-frame clones and drops some. The sample contains some 80,000 clones, more than 80% of which appear only once. The sample in question was CD4+ or CD8+ T cells sorted from blood, obtained in a trial of the OX40 agonist ivuxolimab. Source of these receptors: an adult with an advanced solid tumor such as melanoma, head and neck, liver or kidney cancer.

This sequence joins TRBV7-2 and TRBJ2-1; D remains ambiguous. Germline CDR1 is SGHTA and CDR2 is FQGNSA. This CDR3 contains 12 residues. The germline V and J ends were trimmed by 3 bases and 7 bases, with 7 bases remaining between them. CDR3 sequence: CASSFRGNEQFF. The CDR3 DNA is TGTGCCAGCAGCTTCAGAGGTAATGAGCAGTTCTTC.

This clone was seen once. CDR3 sequence reads: CASSVQGARETQYF. The CDR3 DNA reads as TGTGCCAGCAGCGTCCAGGGGGCGCGAGAGACCCAGTACTTC. The V and J genes are TRBV9 and TRBJ2-5; 8 positions agree with TRBD1. Germline CDR1 and CDR2: SGDLS and YYNGEE. The CDR3 has 14 residues. The V segment lost 2 bases and the J segment 4 bases; nucleotides outside the gene matches: 4.

This chain connects TRBV13 to TRBJ2-1; a possible D gene is TRBD2 (5 bases). This CDR3 spans 15 amino acids. The germline CDR1 and CDR2 sequences are PRHDT and FYEKMQ (reference sequence). Trimming removed 3 bases at V and 3 bases at J, with 12 bases between. Here the CDR3 reads CASSFTGFSYNEQFF. In DNA, the CDR3 is TGTGCCAGCAGCTTCACGGGATTTAGCTACAATGAGCAGTTCTTC.

J is TRBJ2-5 and V is TRBV11-1; weak D call: TRBD1 (5 bases). Germline CDR1 reads SGHAT; CDR2 reads FQDESV (reference sequence). V was clipped by 3 bases and J by 2 bases, with 22 bases between them. The CDR3 runs to 18 residues. The CDR3 DNA follows: TGTGCCAGCAGCTTGCTTTCAGGGAAATATAGTACACAAGAGACCCAGTACTTC. Protein: CASSLLSGKYSTQETQYF. The variable domain in full, completed from reference TRBV11-1 and TRBJ2-5, reads EAEVAQSPRYKITEKSQAVAFWCDPISGHATLYWYRQILGQGPELLVQFQDESVVDDSQLPKDRFSAERLKGVDSTLKIQPAELGDSAMYLCASSLLSGKYSTQETQYFGPGTRLLVL.

V and J are TRBV27 and TRBJ2-3; 9 bases match TRBD2. Germline loops: CDR1 MNHEY, CDR2 SMNVEV (reference sequence). The V and J ends lost 5 bases and 5 bases, in that order; junction bases with no gene match: 11. The CDR3 runs 16 residues. CDR3 loop: CASSPQPGLAGDTQYF. CDR3 nucleotide sequence: TGTGCCAGCAGTCCTCAACCGGGACTAGCTGGAGATACGCAGTATTTT.

The V gene is TRBV5-1, the J gene TRBJ2-5; 8 nucleotides agree with TRBD2. The germline V gene has CDR1 SGHRS and CDR2 YFSETQ. J gave up 4 bases and V 1 base, and 3 bases lay outside the gene matches. The CDR3 has 14 amino acids. The DNA of the CDR3 is TGCGCCAGCAGCTTGAGCGCGGGAGGAGAGACCCAGTACTTC. Protein product: CASSLSAGGETQYF.

This chain links TRBV7-8 with TRBJ2-7, with 8 bases that match TRBD1. V was clipped by 5 bases and J by 1 base; unmatched bases: 7. CDR3 length: 15 amino acids. Germline CDR1 reads SGHVS; CDR2 reads FQNEAQ. This CDR3 is CASSRRDRYSYEQYF. CDR3 bases: TGTGCCAGCAGCAGACGGGACAGGTATTCCTACGAGCAGTACTTC. The variable domain in full, with the rest retrieved from reference TRBV7-8 and TRBJ2-7, is GAGVSQSPRYKVAKRGQDVALRCDPISGHVSLFWYQQALGQGPEFLTYFQNEAQLDKSGLPSDRFFAERPEGSVSTLKIQRTQQEDSAVYLCASSRRDRYSYEQYFGPGTRLTVT.

The rearrangement links TRBV7-2 to TRBJ2-7; 8 bases are a match to TRBD2. The V segment lost 2 bases and the J segment 4 bases; nucleotides outside the gene matches: 4. CDR3 length equals 14 residues. CDR1 is SGHTA and CDR2 is FQGNSA in the germline V gene. CDR3 bases: TGTGCCAGCAGCTTATCCCGACTAGCGTACGAGCAGTACTTC. Translation gives CASSLSRLAYEQYF.

The sample holds one count of this clone. The J gene is TRBJ2-7, the V gene TRBV28; 9 bases match TRBD2. This CDR3 is built from 18 residues. Germline-derived CDR1 and CDR2 are MDHEN and SYDVKM. The ends lost 7 bases at V and 2 bases at J; junction bases unmatched: 18. CDR3 sequence reads: CASIAGGPQGGQPYEQYF. CDR3 nucleotide sequence: TGTGCCAGCATTGCGGGAGGGCCACAGGGTGGTCAACCCTACGAGCAGTACTTC.